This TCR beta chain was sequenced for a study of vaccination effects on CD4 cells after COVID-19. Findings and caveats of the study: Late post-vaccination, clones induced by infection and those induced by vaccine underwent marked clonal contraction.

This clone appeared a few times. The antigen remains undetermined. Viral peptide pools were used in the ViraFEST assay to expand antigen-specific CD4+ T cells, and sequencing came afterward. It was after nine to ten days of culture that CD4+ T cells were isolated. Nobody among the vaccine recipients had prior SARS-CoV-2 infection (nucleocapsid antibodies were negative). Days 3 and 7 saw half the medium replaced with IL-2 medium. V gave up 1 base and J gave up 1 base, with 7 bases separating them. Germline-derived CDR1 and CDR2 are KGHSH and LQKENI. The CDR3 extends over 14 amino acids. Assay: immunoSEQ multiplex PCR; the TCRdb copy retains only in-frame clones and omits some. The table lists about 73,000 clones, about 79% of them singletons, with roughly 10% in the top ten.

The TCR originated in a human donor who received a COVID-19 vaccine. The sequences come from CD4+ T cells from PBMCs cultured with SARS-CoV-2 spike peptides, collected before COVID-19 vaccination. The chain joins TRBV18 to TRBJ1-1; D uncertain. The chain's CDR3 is CASSPLFKNTEAFF. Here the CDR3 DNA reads TGTGCCAGCTCACCACTCTTCAAGAACACTGAAGCTTTCTTT.